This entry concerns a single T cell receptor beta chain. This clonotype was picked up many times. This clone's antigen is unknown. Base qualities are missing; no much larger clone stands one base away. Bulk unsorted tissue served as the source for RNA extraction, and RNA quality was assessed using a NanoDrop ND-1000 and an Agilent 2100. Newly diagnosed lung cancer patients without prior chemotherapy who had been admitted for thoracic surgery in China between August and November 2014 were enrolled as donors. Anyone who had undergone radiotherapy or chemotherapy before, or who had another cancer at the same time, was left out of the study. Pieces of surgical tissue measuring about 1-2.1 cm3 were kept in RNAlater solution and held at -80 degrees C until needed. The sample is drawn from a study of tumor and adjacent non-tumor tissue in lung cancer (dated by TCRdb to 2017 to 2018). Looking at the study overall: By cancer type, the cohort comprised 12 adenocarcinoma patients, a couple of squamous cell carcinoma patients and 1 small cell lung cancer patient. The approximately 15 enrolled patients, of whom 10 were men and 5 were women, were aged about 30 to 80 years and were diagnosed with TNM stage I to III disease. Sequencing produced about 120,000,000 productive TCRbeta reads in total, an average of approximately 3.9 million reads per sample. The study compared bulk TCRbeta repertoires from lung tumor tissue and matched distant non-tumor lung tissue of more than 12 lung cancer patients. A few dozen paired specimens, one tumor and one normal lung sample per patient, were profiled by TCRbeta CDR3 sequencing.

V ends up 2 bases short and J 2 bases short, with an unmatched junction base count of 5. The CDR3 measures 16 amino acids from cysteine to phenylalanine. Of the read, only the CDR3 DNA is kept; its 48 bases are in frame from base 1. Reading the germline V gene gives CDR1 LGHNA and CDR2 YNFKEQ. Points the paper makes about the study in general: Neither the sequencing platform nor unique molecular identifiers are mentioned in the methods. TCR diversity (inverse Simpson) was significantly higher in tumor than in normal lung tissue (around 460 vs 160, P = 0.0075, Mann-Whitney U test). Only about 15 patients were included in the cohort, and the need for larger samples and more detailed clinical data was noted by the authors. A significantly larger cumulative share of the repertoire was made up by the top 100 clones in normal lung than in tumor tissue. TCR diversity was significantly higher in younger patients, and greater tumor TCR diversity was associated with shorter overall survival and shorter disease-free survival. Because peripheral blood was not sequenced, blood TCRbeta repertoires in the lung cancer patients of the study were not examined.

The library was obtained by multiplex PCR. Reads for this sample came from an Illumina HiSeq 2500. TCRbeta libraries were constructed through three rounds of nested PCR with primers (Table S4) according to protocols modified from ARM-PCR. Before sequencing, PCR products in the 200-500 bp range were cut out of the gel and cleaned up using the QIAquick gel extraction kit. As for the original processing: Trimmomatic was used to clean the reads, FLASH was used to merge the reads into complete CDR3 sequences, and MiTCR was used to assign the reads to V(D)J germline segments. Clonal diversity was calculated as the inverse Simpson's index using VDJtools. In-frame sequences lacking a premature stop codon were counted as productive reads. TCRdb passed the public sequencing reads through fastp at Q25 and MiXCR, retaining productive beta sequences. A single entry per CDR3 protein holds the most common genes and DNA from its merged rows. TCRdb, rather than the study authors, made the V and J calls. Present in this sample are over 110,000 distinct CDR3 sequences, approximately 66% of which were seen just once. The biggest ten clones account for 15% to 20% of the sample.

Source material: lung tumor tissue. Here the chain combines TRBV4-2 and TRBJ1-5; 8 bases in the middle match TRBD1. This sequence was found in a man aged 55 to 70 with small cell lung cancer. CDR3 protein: CASSQQTGVGNQPQHF. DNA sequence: TGTGCCAGCAGCCAACAGACAGGGGTTGGCAATCAGCCCCAGCATTTT.